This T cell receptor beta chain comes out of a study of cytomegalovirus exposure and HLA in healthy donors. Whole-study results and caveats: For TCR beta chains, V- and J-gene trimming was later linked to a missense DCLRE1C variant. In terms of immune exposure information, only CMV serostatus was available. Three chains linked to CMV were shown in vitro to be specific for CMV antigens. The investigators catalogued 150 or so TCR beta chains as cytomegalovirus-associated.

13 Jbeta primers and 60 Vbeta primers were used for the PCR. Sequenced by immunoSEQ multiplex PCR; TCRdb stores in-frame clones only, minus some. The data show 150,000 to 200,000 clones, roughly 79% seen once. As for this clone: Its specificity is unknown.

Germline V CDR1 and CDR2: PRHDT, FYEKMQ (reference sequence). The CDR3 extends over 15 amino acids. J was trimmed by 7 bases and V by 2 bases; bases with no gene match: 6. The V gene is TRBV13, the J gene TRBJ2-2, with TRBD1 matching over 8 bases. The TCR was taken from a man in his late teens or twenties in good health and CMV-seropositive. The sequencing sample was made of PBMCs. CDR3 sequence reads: CASSLPGGVGGELFF. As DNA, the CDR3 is TGTGCCAGCAGCTTACCAGGGGGCGTAGGCGGGGAGCTGTTTTTT.